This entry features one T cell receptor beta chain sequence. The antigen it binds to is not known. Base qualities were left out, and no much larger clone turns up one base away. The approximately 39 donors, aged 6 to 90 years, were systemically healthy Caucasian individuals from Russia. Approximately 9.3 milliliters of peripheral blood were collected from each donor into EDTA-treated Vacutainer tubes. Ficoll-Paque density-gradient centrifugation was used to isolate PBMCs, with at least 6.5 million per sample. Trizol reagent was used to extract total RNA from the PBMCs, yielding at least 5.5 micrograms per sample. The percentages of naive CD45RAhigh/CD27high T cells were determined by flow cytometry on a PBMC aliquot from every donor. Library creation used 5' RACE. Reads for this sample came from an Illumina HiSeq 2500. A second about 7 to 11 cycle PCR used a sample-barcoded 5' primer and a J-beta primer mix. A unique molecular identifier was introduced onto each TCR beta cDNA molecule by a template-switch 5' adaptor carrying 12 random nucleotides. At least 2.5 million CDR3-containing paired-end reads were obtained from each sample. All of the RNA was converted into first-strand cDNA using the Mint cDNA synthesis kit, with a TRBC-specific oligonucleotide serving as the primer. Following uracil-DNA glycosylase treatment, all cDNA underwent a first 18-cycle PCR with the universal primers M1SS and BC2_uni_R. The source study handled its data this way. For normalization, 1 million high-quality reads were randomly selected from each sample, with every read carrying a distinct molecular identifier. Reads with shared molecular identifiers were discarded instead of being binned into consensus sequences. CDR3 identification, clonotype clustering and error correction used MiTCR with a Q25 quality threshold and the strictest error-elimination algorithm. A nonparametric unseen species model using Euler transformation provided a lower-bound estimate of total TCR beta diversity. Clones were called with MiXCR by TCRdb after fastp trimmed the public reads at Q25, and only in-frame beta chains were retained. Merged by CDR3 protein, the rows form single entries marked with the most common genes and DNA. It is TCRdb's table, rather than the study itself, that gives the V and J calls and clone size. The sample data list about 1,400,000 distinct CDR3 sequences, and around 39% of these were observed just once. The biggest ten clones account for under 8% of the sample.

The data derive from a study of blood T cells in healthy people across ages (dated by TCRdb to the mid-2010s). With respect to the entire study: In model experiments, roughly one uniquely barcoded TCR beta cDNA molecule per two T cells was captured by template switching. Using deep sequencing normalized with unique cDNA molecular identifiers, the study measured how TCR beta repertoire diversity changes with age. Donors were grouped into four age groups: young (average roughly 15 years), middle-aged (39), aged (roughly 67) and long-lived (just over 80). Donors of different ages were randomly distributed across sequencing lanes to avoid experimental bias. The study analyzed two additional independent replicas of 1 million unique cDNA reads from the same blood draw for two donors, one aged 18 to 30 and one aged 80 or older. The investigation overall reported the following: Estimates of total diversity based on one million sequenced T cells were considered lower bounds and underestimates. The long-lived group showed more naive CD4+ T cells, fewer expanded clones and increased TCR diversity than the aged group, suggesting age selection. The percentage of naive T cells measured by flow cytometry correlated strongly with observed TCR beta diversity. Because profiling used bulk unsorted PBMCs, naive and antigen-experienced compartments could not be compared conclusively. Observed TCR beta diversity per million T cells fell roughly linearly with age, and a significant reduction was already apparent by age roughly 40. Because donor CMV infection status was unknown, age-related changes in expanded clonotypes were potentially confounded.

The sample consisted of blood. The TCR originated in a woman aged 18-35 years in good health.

The bases are TGTGCCAGCAGTTACTCGACAGGGTCTGGAAACACCATATATTTT. This sequence encodes CASSYSTGSGNTIYF. Here the chain combines TRBV6-6 and TRBJ1-3; 7 middle bases align to TRBD1. Ends trimmed: V by 0 bases, J by 1 base; bases unmatched to a gene: 0. Sequences MNHNY (CDR1) and SVGAGI (CDR2) are obtained from the germline V gene (reference sequence). From the cysteine through the phenylalanine, the CDR3 covers 15 amino acids. Only the CDR3 part of the read is kept: 45 bases, read in frame from the first base.